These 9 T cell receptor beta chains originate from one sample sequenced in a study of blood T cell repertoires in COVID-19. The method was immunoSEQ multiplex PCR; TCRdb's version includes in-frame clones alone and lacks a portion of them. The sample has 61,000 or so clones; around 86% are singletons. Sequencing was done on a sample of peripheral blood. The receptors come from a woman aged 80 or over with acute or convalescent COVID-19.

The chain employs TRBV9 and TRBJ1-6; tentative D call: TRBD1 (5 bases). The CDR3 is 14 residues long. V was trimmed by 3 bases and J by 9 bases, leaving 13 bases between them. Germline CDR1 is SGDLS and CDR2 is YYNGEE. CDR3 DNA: TGTGCCAGCAGCGCCCAGGGAGGCAGTTCACCCCTCCACTTT. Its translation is CASSAQGGSSPLHF.

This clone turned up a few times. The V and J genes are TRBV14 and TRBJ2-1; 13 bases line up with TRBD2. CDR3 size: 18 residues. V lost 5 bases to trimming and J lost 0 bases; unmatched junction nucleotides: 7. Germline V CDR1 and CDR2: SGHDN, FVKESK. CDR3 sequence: CASSARLAGGLSYNEQFF. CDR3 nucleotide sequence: TGTGCCAGCAGCGCCCGACTAGCGGGAGGCCTCTCCTACAATGAGCAGTTCTTC.

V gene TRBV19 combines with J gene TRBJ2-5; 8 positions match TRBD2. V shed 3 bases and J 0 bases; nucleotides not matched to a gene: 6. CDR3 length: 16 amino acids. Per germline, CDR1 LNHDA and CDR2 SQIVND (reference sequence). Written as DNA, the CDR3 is TGTGCCAGTAGTATCCGGGGGGGAGGGTACCAAGAGACCCAGTACTTC. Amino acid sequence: CASSIRGGGYQETQYF.

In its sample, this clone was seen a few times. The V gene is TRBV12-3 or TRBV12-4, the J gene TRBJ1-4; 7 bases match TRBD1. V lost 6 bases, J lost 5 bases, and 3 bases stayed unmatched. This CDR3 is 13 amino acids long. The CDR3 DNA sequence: TGTGCCAGCAGGGGGACAGTAAATGAAAAACTGTTTTTT. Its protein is CASRGTVNEKLFF.

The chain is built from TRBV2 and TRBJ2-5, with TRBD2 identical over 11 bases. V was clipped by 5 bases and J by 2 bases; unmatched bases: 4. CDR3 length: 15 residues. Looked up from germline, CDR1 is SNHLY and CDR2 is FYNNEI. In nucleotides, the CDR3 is TGTGCCAGCAGTTTCAGACTAGCGGGGCAAGAGACCCAGTACTTC. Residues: CASSFRLAGQETQYF.

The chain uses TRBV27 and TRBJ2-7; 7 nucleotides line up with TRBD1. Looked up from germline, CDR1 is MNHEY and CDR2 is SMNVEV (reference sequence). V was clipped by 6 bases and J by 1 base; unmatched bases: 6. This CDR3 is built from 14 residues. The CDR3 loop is CASRPGQVSYEQYF. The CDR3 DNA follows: TGTGCCAGCAGGCCAGGACAGGTTTCCTACGAGCAGTACTTC.

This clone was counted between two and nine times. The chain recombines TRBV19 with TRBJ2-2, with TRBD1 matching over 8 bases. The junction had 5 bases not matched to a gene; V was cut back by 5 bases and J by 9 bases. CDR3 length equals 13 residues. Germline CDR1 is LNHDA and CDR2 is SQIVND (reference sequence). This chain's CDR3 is CASSLTGVRELFF. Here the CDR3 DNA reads TGTGCCAGTAGTTTGACAGGGGTCAGGGAGCTGTTTTTT.

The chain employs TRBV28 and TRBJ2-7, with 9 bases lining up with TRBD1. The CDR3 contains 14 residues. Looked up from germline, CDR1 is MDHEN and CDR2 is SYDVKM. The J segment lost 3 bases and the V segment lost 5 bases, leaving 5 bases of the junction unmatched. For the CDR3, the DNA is TGTGCCAGCAGTGCCCCGGGACAGGGCTACGAGCAGTACTTC. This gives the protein CASSAPGQGYEQYF.

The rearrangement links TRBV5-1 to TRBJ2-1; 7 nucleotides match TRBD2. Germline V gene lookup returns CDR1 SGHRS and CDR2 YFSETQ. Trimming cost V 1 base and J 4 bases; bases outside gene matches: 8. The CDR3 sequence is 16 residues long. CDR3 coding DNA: TGCGCCAGCAGCTTGTTCGGCGGGAGCGGGTACAATGAGCAGTTCTTC. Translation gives CASSLFGGSGYNEQFF.